This TCR beta chain appears in the sequencing data of a study of Ad26.COV2.S vaccination and SARS-CoV-2 variants. The repertoire was sequenced with immunoSEQ multiplex PCR; TCRdb's copy has only in-frame clones and lacks some. The table lists just over 350,000 clones, around 84% of them singletons. Germline V gives CDR1 SGHDT, CDR2 YYEEEE. This CDR3 contains 14 residues. J was trimmed by 1 base and V by 3 bases; bases with no gene match: 3. Treatment meaning: 19 received Ad26.COV2.S at low or high dose, single or two shots; about 5 received placebo; per-sample allocation not given. The samples date from day 63 after the first vaccine or placebo injection. Donation came from an adult in Boston who was aged 18-55 years.

Sequencing was performed on peripheral blood, taken in a trial of Ad26.COV2.S vaccine versus placebo. The genes are TRBV5-6 and TRBJ1-2, with TRBD1 matching 7 bases. This clonotype originated in a person between 18 and 60 years old who received the Ad26.COV2.S COVID-19 vaccine or a placebo. This chain's CDR3 is CASSWGQLNYGYTF. For the CDR3, the DNA is TGTGCCAGCAGCTGGGGACAGCTTAACTATGGCTACACCTTC.